The source of this T cell receptor beta chain is a study of blood T cell repertoires in COVID-19. Across the study: Material from acute and convalescent COVID-19 was sourced from the United States, Italy and Spain.

Profiled with immunoSEQ multiplex PCR; TCRdb holds only in-frame clones, not every one. The sample lists around 200,000 clones; approximately 87% were seen once. The CDR3 is 15 residues long. The V gene end was trimmed by 5 bases and the J gene end by 4 bases; junction bases not matched to a gene: 7. Germline V gene data show CDR1 as MGHRA and CDR2 as YSYEKL. The TCR was taken from a man aged 55-75 years who had recovered from COVID-19. The sample taken for sequencing was peripheral blood. V usage is TRBV4-1 and J usage is TRBJ1-4; 7 positions agree with TRBD1. CDR3 sequence reads: CASSAGQADNEKLFF. In DNA, the CDR3 is TGCGCCAGCAGCGCTGGACAGGCGGATAATGAAAAACTGTTTTTT.